This T cell receptor beta chain derives from a study of control samples from healthy donors and cancer patients. Clones were read by immunoSEQ multiplex PCR, and TCRdb kept only the in-frame ones, dropping some. The sample records tens of thousands of clones, about 80% being singletons. Germline CDR1 reads SGHTS; CDR2 reads YDEGEE. Germline trimming cut 0 bases from V and 1 base from J; bases unmatched to any gene: 3. The CDR3 is 15 residues long. The genes are TRBV5-8 and TRBJ1-1, with 7 nucleotides matching TRBD1. Sequencing used PBMCs. The origin of this receptor is a woman aged 50 to 65 with lung cancer. This chain's CDR3 is CASSLEGTENTEAFF. DNA of the CDR3: TGTGCCAGCAGCTTGGAAGGGACAGAGAACACTGAAGCTTTCTTT.